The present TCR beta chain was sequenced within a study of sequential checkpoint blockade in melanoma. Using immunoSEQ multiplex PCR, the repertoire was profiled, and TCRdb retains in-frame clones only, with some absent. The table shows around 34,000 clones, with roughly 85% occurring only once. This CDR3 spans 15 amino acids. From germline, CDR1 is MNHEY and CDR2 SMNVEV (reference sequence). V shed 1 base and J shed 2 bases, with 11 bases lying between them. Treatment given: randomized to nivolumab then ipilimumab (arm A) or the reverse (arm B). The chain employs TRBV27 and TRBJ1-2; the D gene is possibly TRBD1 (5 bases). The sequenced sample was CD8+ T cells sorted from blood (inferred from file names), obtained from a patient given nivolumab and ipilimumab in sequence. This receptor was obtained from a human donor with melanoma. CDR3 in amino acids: CASSLFGRQNYGYTF. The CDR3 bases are TGTGCCAGCAGTTTATTTGGCCGACAGAACTATGGCTACACCTTC.